Below, 4 T cell receptor beta chains from the same sample are listed, as sequenced in a study of early T cells in non-severe SARS-CoV-2 infection. MiXCR, run by TCRdb on the 5' RACE reads, gives a single entry per CDR3 protein. The sample records 75,000 to 100,000 distinct CDR3 sequences, roughly 14% being singletons. The sample was whole blood. The receptors shown here come from an adult who was a healthcare worker with PCR-confirmed SARS-CoV-2 infection or an uninfected control (not recorded which).

Only a few counts were recorded for this clonotype. This chain uses TRBV9 with TRBJ2-5, with D uncertain. The CDR3 has 13 amino acids. Germline lookup yields CDR1 SGDLS and CDR2 YYNGEE. V was trimmed by 7 bases and J by 1 base, leaving 11 bases between them. CDR3 loop: CASARQRQETQYF. In nucleotides, the CDR3 is TGTGCCAGCGCTCGGCAGCGCCAAGAGACCCAGTACTTC.

The V gene is TRBV7-3, the J gene TRBJ2-5, with 9 bases fitting TRBD2. Germline V gives CDR1 SGHTA, CDR2 FQGTGA. J lost 4 bases, V lost 2 bases, and 5 bases had no gene match. This CDR3 has 15 amino acids. CDR3 nucleotide sequence: TGTGCCAGCAGCTTAGCGGGGGGGCCATCAGAGACCCAGTACTTC. Translated: CASSLAGGPSETQYF. The complete variable domain, with remaining parts taken from reference TRBV7-3 and TRBJ2-5, reads GAGVSQTPSNKVTEKGKYVELRCDPISGHTALYWYRQSLGQGPEFLIYFQGTGAADDSGLPNDRFFAVRPEGSVSTLKIQRTERGDSAVYLCASSLAGGPSETQYFGPGTRLLVL.

The CDR3 is CASSELGDRLGYGYTF. CDR3 DNA: TGTGCCAGCAGTGAACTGGGGGACAGGCTAGGGTATGGCTACACCTTC. The V call is TRBV2, the J call TRBJ1-2; 8 bases map to TRBD1. This CDR3 has 16 amino acids. Germline V gives CDR1 SNHLY, CDR2 FYNNEI. V lost 2 bases, J lost 5 bases, and 10 bases stayed unmatched.

The V gene is TRBV18, the J gene TRBJ2-1, with a possible D match to TRBD1 (5 bases). There are 14 residues in the CDR3. The germline CDR1 and CDR2 sequences are KGHSH and LQKENI. V lost 1 base to trimming and J lost 5 bases, with 9 bases between them. CDR3 residues: CASSPQRRDNEQFF. As DNA, the CDR3 is TGTGCCAGCTCACCACAACGCAGGGACAATGAGCAGTTCTTC.